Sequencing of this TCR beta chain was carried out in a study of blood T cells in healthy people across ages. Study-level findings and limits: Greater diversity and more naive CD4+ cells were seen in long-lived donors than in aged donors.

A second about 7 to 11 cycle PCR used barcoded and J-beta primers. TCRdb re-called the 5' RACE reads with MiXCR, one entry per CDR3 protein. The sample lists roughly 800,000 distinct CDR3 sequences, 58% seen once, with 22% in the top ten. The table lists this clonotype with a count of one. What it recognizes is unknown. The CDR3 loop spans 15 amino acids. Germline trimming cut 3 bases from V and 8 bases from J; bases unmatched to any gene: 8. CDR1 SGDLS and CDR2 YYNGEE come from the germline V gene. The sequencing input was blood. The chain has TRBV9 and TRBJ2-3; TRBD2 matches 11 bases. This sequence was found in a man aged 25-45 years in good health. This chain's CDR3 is CASSEGLAADFTQYF. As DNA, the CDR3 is TGTGCCAGCAGCGAGGGACTAGCGGCGGATTTTACGCAGTATTTT.